A single sample is the source of the 5 T cell receptor beta chains below, sequenced in a study of early T cells in non-severe SARS-CoV-2 infection. TCRdb recomputed calls from the 5' RACE reads with MiXCR, one row per CDR3 protein. Among about 79,000 distinct CDR3 sequences listed, less than 15% were seen once. What was sequenced was whole blood. The source is an adult who was a healthcare worker with PCR-confirmed SARS-CoV-2 infection or an uninfected control (not recorded which).

This clonotype appeared many times. This chain connects TRBV4-1 to TRBJ1-6, with 8 bases aligning to TRBD1. V lost 0 bases to trimming and J lost 1 base; unmatched junction nucleotides: 5. The CDR3 has 18 residues. CDR1 and CDR2 from the germline V gene are MGHRA and YSYEKL. In DNA form, the CDR3 reads TGCGCCAGCAGCCAAGATACAGGGGGTTGGTCCTATAATTCACCCCTCCACTTT. Residues: CASSQDTGGWSYNSPLHF.

A few counts support this clonotype. This chain joins TRBV5-1 and TRBJ2-5; 10 bases fit TRBD2. This CDR3 has 17 residues. Germline CDR1 and CDR2: SGHRS and YFSETQ. V shed 4 bases and J 5 bases; nucleotides not matched to a gene: 14. CDR3 amino acids: CASSPWGRLAGAETQYF. For the CDR3, the DNA is TGCGCCAGCAGCCCCTGGGGGCGGCTAGCGGGAGCGGAGACCCAGTACTTC.

The chain employs TRBV29-1 and TRBJ2-7; 7 bases are shared with TRBD1. In germline, CDR1 is SQVTM, CDR2 ANQGSEA. The CDR3 has 13 residues. J gave up 1 base and V 6 bases, and 6 bases lay outside the gene matches. The CDR3: CSVGRQGSYEQYF. The CDR3 DNA follows: TGCAGCGTGGGGAGACAGGGATCCTACGAGCAGTACTTC.

This clonotype was picked up a small number of times. V and J are TRBV5-5 and TRBJ1-3; D is undetermined. The V gene's germline CDR1 is SGHKS and CDR2 YYEKEE (reference sequence). The CDR3 is 17 amino acids. Trimming shortened V by 0 bases and J by 0 bases, and 13 bases separated the two germline ends. Here the CDR3 DNA reads TGTGCCAGCAGCTTGGTGTTCTCCGGGAGCTCTGGAAACACCATATATTTT. Its translation: CASSLVFSGSSGNTIYF.

The chain joins TRBV5-1 to TRBJ2-3; tentatively, D is TRBD1 or TRBD2 (5 bases each). The V gene's germline CDR1 is SGHRS and CDR2 YFSETQ. Trimming took 4 bases from V and 1 from J, leaving 16 bases between them. The CDR3 totals 16 residues. The CDR3 here is CASSLVPGRGTDTQYF. The CDR3, as DNA: TGCGCCAGCAGCCTGGTGCCGGGACGGGGCACAGATACGCAGTATTTT.